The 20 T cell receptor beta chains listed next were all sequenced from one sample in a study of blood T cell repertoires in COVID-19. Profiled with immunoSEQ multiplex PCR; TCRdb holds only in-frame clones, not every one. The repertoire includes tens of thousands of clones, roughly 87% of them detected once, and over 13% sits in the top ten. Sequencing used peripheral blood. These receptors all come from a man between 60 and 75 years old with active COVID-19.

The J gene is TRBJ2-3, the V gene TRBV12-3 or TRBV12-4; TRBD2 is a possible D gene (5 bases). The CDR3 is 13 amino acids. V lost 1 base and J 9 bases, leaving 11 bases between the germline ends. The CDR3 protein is CASSLVVRRTQYF. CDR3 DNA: TGTGCCAGCAGTTTAGTGGTTAGGAGGACGCAGTATTTT.

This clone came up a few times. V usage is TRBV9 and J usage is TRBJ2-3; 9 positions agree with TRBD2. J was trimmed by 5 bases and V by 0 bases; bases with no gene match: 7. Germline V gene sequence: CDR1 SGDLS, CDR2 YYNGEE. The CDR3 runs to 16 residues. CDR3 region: CASSVGGLAGLDTQYF. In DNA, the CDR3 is TGTGCCAGCAGCGTAGGGGGGCTAGCGGGGTTAGATACGCAGTATTTT.

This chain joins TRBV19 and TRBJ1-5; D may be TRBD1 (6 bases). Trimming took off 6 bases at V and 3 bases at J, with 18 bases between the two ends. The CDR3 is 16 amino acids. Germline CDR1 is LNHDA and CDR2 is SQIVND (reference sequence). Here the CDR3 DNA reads TGTGCCAGTAGGGGAACAGGGACGGGGTACAATCAGCCCCAGCATTTT. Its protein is CASRGTGTGYNQPQHF.

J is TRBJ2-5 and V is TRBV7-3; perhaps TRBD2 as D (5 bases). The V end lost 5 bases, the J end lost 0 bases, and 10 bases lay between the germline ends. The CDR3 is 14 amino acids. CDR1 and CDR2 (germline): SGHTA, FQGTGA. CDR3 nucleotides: TGTGCCAGCAGCCCCACGGGGTACCAAGAGACCCAGTACTTC. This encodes CASSPTGYQETQYF.

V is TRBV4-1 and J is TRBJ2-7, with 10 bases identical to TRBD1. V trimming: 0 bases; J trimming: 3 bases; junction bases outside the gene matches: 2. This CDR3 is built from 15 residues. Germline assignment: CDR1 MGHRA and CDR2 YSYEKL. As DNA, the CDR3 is TGCGCCAGCAGCCAAGATAGGACAGGGGGCTACGAGCAGTACTTC. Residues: CASSQDRTGGYEQYF.

CDR3 region: CALDRGLYEQYF. CDR3 bases: TGTGCCCTCGACAGGGGGCTCTACGAGCAGTACTTC. V and J are TRBV30 and TRBJ2-7; 10 positions agree with TRBD1. Trimming removed 8 bases from V and 3 bases from J; junction bases left unmatched: 4. Germline CDR1 is GTSNPN and CDR2 is SVGIG (reference sequence). The CDR3 is made up of 12 amino acids.

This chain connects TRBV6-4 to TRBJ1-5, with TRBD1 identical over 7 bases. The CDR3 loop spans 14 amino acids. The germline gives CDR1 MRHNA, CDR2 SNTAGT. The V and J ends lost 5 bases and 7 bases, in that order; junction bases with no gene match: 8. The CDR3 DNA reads TGTGCCAGCAGTATTACAGGGGCACAACAGCCCCAGCATTTT. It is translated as CASSITGAQQPQHF.

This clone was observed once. The CDR3 bases are TGTGCCAGCAGCCTTCTGCCCGGGACTAGCGGACCGCGATGGGGCGAGCAGTACTTC. Protein sequence: CASSLLPGTSGPRWGEQYF. The chain joins TRBV6-2 or TRBV6-3 to TRBJ2-7, with TRBD2 matching 11 bases. CDR3 size: 19 residues. CDR1 is MNHEY, CDR2 SVGEGT, per germline. Trimming at V came to 6 bases and at J to 6 bases, leaving 22 bases not matched to a gene.

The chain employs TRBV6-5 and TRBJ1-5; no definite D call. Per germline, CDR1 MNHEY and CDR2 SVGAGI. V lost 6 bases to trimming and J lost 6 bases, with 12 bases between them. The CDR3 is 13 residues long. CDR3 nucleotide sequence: TGTGCCAGCAGCCGTCGACAAGGTCAGCCCCAGCATTTT. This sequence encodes CASSRRQGQPQHF.

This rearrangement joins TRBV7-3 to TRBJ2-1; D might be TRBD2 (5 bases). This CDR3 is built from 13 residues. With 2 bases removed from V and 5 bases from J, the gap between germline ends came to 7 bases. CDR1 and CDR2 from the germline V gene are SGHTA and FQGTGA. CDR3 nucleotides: TGTGCCAGCAGCTTATTGCGGGACAATGAGCAGTTCTTC. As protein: CASSLLRDNEQFF.

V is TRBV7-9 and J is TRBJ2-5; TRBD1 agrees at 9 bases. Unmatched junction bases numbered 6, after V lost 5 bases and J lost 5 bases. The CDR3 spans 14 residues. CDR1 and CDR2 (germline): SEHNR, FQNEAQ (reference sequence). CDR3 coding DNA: TGTGCCAGCAGCAGGGGGACAGGGCTGGAGACCCAGTACTTC. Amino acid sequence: CASSRGTGLETQYF.

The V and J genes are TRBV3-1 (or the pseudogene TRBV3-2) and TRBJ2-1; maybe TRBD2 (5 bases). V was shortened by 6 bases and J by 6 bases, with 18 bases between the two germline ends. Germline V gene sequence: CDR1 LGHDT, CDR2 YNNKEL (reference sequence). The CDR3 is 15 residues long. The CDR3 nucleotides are TGTGCCAGCAGATTGAGCGGCCAAAAAATCAATGAGCAGTTCTTC. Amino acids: CASRLSGQKINEQFF.

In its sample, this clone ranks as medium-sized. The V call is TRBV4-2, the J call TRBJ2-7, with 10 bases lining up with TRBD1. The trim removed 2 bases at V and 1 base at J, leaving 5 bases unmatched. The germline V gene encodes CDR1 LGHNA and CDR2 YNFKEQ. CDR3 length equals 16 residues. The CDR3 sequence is CASSQQTGGDSYEQYF. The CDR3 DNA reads TGTGCCAGCAGCCAACAGACAGGGGGCGATTCCTACGAGCAGTACTTC.

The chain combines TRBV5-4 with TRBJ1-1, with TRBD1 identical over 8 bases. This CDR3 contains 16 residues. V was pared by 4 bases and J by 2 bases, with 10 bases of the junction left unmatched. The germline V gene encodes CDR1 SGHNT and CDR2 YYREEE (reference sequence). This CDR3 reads CASSQPDRGLNTEAFF. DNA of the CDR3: TGTGCCAGCAGCCAGCCCGACAGGGGACTTAACACTGAAGCTTTCTTT.

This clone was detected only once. CDR3: CASSSQAGPPDTQYF. DNA of the CDR3: TGTGCCAGCAGCTCACAAGCGGGGCCGCCAGATACGCAGTATTTT. The rearrangement uses TRBV7-9 and TRBJ2-3; 7 bases are a match to TRBD2. Looked up from germline, CDR1 is SEHNR and CDR2 is FQNEAQ (reference sequence). J was trimmed by 4 bases and V by 4 bases; bases with no gene match: 8. The CDR3 has 15 amino acids.

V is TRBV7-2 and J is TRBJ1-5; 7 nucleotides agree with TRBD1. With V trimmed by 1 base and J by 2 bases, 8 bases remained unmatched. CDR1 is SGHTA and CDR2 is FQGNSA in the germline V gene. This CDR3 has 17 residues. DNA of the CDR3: TGTGCCAGCAGCTTAGTGCTAGGGGGCGCAGGCAATCAGCCCCAGCATTTT. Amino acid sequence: CASSLVLGGAGNQPQHF.

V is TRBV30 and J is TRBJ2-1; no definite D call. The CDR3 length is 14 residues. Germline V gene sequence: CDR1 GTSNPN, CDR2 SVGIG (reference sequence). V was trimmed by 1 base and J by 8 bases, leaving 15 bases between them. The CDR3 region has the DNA TGTGCCTGGAGTGCTGGAGCAGTTATGGATGAGCAGTTCTTC. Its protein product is CAWSAGAVMDEQFF. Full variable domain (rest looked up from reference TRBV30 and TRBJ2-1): SQTIHQWPATLVQPVGSPLSLECTVEGTSNPNLYWYRQAAGRGLQLLFYSVGIGQISSEVPQNLSASRPQDRQFILSSKKLLLSDSGFYLCAWSAGAVMDEQFFGPGTRLTVL.

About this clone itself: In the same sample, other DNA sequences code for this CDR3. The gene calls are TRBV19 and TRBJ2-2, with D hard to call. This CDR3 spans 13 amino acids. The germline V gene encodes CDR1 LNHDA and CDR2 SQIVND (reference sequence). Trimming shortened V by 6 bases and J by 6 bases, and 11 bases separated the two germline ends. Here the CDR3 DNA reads TGTGCCAGTAGCCCCCCTGGGCCCGGGGAGCTGTTTTTT. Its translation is CASSPPGPGELFF.

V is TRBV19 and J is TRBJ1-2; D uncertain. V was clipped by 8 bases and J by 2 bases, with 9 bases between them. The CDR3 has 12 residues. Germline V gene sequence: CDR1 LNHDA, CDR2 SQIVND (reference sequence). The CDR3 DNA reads TGTGCCAGTTCAACAGTAAACTATGGCTACACCTTC. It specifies CASSTVNYGYTF. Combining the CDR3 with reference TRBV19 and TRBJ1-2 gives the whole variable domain DGGITQSPKYLFRKEGQNVTLSCEQNLNHDAMYWYRQDPGQGLRLIYYSQIVNDFQKGDIAEGYSVSREKKESFPLTVTSAQKNPTAFYLCASSTVNYGYTFGSGTRLTVV.

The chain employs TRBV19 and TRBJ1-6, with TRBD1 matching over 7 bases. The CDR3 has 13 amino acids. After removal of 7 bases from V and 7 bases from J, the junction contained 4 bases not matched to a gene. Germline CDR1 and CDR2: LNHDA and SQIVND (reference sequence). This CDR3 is CASKGAGNSPLHF. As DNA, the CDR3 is TGTGCCAGTAAGGGGGCAGGGAATTCACCCCTCCACTTT.